This T cell receptor beta chain is from a study of T cell responses to AZD1222 COVID-19 vaccine. As for this clone: What it binds is unknown.

Profiled with immunoSEQ multiplex PCR; TCRdb holds only in-frame clones, not every one. This sample has 200,000 or so clones; around 93% occur once, and the top ten carry roughly 1%. This CDR3 spans 13 amino acids. V was trimmed by 0 bases and J by 4 bases, leaving 6 bases between them. General observations from the study: Rises in breadth and depth of Spike-specific TCRs came after two AZD1222 doses. No repertoire was sampled before or during the peak T cell response, only after it. Seropositive status at baseline applied to only a handful of AZD1222 recipients.

Timing groups of about 4 and about 12 weeks for second doses were pooled. The source was peripheral blood, collected 28 days after the second AZD1222 dose. This chain links TRBV12-3 or TRBV12-4 with TRBJ1-2; D gene uncertain. The TCR originated in an adult who received the AZD1222 COVID-19 vaccine. The CDR3 spells CASSLALGYGYTF. In DNA, the CDR3 is TGTGCCAGCAGTTTAGCGCTCGGCTATGGCTACACCTTC.